A single sample is the source of the 30 T cell receptor beta chains below, sequenced in a study of blood T cell repertoires in COVID-19 (dated by TCRdb to about 2020). Library creation used the immunoSEQ multiplex PCR assay. The clones in this table, taken by TCRdb from immuneACCESS, are in-frame only. Not every clone is retained; where verified, under half of the shortfall comes from an unresolved V gene, and the cause of the rest is unknown. Recorded for this sample are fewer than 50,000 clones; more than 75% of them occurred a single time. About 29% of the sample is in the top ten clones. Sequenced: peripheral blood. These receptors were collected from a man older than 75 with acute or convalescent COVID-19.

The chain has TRBV28 and TRBJ1-1; D is unresolved. CDR3 length equals 14 residues. V shed 2 bases and J shed 1 base, with 8 bases lying between them. CDR1 and CDR2 (germline): MDHEN, SYDVKM. The DNA for the CDR3 is TGTGCCAGCAGTTTACTTACGGGGAACACTGAAGCTTTCTTT. Its protein is CASSLLTGNTEAFF.

The gene calls are TRBV5-5 and TRBJ1-4; no firm D call. The CDR3 extends over 15 amino acids. Germline V lookup: CDR1 SGHKS, CDR2 YYEKEE (reference sequence). V was trimmed by 4 bases and J by 0 bases, leaving 10 bases between them. The CDR3 sequence is CASSLWATTNEKLFF. CDR3 sequence (DNA): TGTGCCAGCAGCCTATGGGCAACAACTAATGAAAAACTGTTTTTT.

The chain combines TRBV2 with TRBJ2-5; 10 nucleotides match TRBD2. Germline V gene sequence: CDR1 SNHLY, CDR2 FYNNEI. The CDR3 has 14 amino acids. The V gene end was trimmed by 6 bases and the J gene end by 5 bases; junction bases not matched to a gene: 6. The CDR3 loop is CASRVPAGGETQYF. The DNA of the CDR3 is TGTGCCAGCAGAGTCCCAGCGGGGGGGGAGACCCAGTACTTC.

The rearrangement links TRBV2 to TRBJ1-6; 7 bases are a match to TRBD1. This CDR3 is built from 14 residues. V was pared by 8 bases and J by 6 bases, with 7 bases of the junction left unmatched. Germline CDR1 reads SNHLY; CDR2 reads FYNNEI. The CDR3, as DNA: TGTGCCAGCGGACTGACAGGGAGTAATTCACCCCTCCACTTT. Amino acids: CASGLTGSNSPLHF.

This clone was picked up one time. The CDR3 sequence: CASSLVGDEQFF. CDR3 coding DNA: TGTGCCAGCAGCTTAGTAGGGGATGAGCAGTTCTTC. The chain has TRBV5-6 and TRBJ2-1, with D perhaps TRBD1 (5 bases). The CDR3 sequence is 12 residues long. The V end was cut by 2 bases, the J end by 8 bases, with 8 bases between. CDR1 and CDR2 (germline): SGHDT, YYEEEE.

This clone was counted only a few times. This chain links TRBV6-1 with TRBJ2-1; 12 bases agree with TRBD2. V lost 1 base to trimming and J lost 6 bases; unmatched junction nucleotides: 1. Germline-derived CDR1 and CDR2 are MNHNS and SASEGT. The CDR3 loop spans 15 amino acids. The CDR3 spells CASSEGLAGVNEQFF. Written as DNA, the CDR3 is TGTGCCAGCAGTGAAGGACTAGCGGGAGTCAATGAGCAGTTCTTC.

This clone was detected only once. CDR3 amino acids: CASSSLTGLYSGANVLTF. DNA of the CDR3: TGTGCCAGCAGCTCCCTGACAGGGCTTTACTCTGGGGCCAACGTCCTGACTTTC. The genes are TRBV9 and TRBJ2-6; 7 bases fit TRBD1. The junction had 10 bases not matched to a gene; V was cut back by 4 bases and J by 0 bases. The CDR3 totals 18 residues. Germline CDR1 and CDR2: SGDLS and YYNGEE.

The chain is built from TRBV5-1 and TRBJ2-7; 10 bases map to TRBD2. V lost 8 bases and J lost 0; bases outside the gene matches: 17. The germline CDR1 and CDR2 sequences are SGHRS and YFSETQ. The CDR3 consists of 18 residues. CDR3 sequence reads: CASLAHRLTSGDSYEQYF. The CDR3 DNA reads TGCGCCAGTTTAGCCCACAGACTAACTAGCGGGGACTCCTACGAGCAGTACTTC.

J is TRBJ2-7 and V is TRBV19; 12 bases line up with TRBD2. After removal of 0 bases from V and 2 bases from J, the junction contained 8 bases not matched to a gene. The CDR3 is 18 residues long. Germline CDR1 reads LNHDA; CDR2 reads SQIVND (reference sequence). The CDR3 here is CASSIDFDLAGGPYEQYF. CDR3 bases: TGTGCCAGTAGTATAGATTTTGACCTAGCGGGAGGGCCCTACGAGCAGTACTTC.

The rearrangement links TRBV5-1 to TRBJ1-1; no firm D call. This CDR3 contains 16 residues. Germline lookup yields CDR1 SGHRS and CDR2 YFSETQ. V was cut by 4 bases and J by 3 bases, with 19 bases left in between. For the CDR3, the DNA is TGCGCCAGCAGCCTGGACGCCTCTCGGAGGTACACTGAAGCTTTCTTT. Translated: CASSLDASRRYTEAFF.

The CDR3 DNA reads TGTGCCACCAGCAGAGAGGTCAACAGGGGCGAGCAGTACTTC. The encoded protein is CATSREVNRGEQYF. V usage is TRBV15 and J usage is TRBJ2-7, with 7 bases that match TRBD1. Germline CDR1 LNHNV, CDR2 YYDKDF (reference sequence). This CDR3 contains 14 residues. V lost 0 bases, J lost 6 bases, and 5 bases stayed unmatched. Complete variable domain (other parts from reference TRBV15 and TRBJ2-7): DAMVIQNPRYQVTQFGKPVTLSCSQTLNHNVMYWYQQKSSQAPKLLFHYYDKDFNNEADTPDNFQSRRPNTSFCFLDIRSPGLGDTAMYLCATSREVNRGEQYFGPGTRLTVT.

The V gene is TRBV5-6, the J gene TRBJ2-5, with 10 bases aligning to TRBD1. CDR1 is SGHDT and CDR2 is YYEEEE in the germline V gene. V gave up 4 bases and J gave up 5 bases; unmatched junction bases: 11. This CDR3 contains 16 residues. CDR3 coding DNA: TGTGCCAGCAGCAAGAAAGGACAGGGGGTTAGGGAGACCCAGTACTTC. Translated, it gives CASSKKGQGVRETQYF.

This rearrangement joins TRBV7-2 to TRBJ2-3; 7 bases fit TRBD2. This CDR3 comprises 15 residues. The V segment lost 0 bases and the J segment 4 bases; nucleotides outside the gene matches: 4. CDR1 and CDR2 from the germline V gene are SGHTA and FQGNSA. The CDR3 protein is CASSLAGTNADTQYF. In nucleotides, the CDR3 is TGTGCCAGCAGCTTAGCGGGGACTAACGCAGATACGCAGTATTTT.

V and J are TRBV7-3 and TRBJ1-2; 7 bases map to TRBD1. V trimming: 3 bases; J trimming: 6 bases; junction bases outside the gene matches: 4. The germline CDR1 and CDR2 sequences are SGHTA and FQGTGA. CDR3 length: 13 residues. The CDR3 DNA follows: TGTGCCAGCAGCTTCCGACAGGGCCATGGCTACACCTTC. It translates to CASSFRQGHGYTF.

This chain connects TRBV12-3 or TRBV12-4 to TRBJ2-3; the match to TRBD1 covers 8 bases. The CDR3 has 13 amino acids. Trimming cost V 6 bases and J 10 bases; bases outside gene matches: 9. CDR3 nucleotide sequence: TGTGCCAGCAGGCCTGGGACAGGTCGGGCGCAGTATTTT. This encodes CASRPGTGRAQYF.

The chain has TRBV6-4 and TRBJ2-2, with 11 bases matching TRBD1. This CDR3 has 14 amino acids. Per the germline V gene, CDR1 is MRHNA and CDR2 is SNTAGT. J gave up 6 bases and V 6 bases, and 3 bases lay outside the gene matches. CDR3 amino acids: CASRGQGAAGELFF. CDR3 DNA sequence: TGTGCCAGCAGAGGACAGGGGGCAGCCGGGGAGCTGTTTTTT.

The chain has TRBV5-6 and TRBJ1-1, with D possibly being TRBD1 (6 bases). This CDR3 has 13 amino acids. From germline, CDR1 is SGHDT and CDR2 YYEEEE. V lost 7 bases to trimming and J lost 3 bases, with 13 bases between them. This chain's CDR3 is CASSGGADTEAFF. CDR3 nucleotide sequence: TGTGCCAGCTCGGGGGGGGCGGACACTGAAGCTTTCTTT.

The rearrangement uses TRBV18 and TRBJ1-4; no clear D. Germline V gene lookup returns CDR1 KGHSH and CDR2 LQKENI. V was clipped by 6 bases and J by 0 bases, with 11 bases between them. The CDR3 loop spans 15 amino acids. CDR3 DNA: TGTGCCAGCTCGTCTCAGTCTGCAACTAATGAAAAACTGTTTTTT. It codes for CASSSQSATNEKLFF. The variable domain in full, with the rest retrieved from reference TRBV18 and TRBJ1-4, is NAGVMQNPRHLVRRRGQEARLRCSPMKGHSHVYWYRQLPEEGLKFMVYLQKENIIDESGMPKERFSAEFPKEGPSILRIQQVVRGDSAAYFCASSSQSATNEKLFFGSGTQLSVL.

The chain joins TRBV30 to TRBJ1-3; D is perhaps TRBD1 (6 bases). Deletions cut 1 base from V and 0 bases from J, with 7 bases between. The CDR3 runs to 14 residues. From germline, CDR1 is GTSNPN and CDR2 SVGIG (reference sequence). The CDR3, as DNA: TGTGCCTGGAGTGAGGGGGACTCTGGAAACACCATATATTTT. Translation gives CAWSEGDSGNTIYF.

J is TRBJ2-7 and V is TRBV30; D might be TRBD2 (5 bases). Per the germline V gene, CDR1 is GTSNPN and CDR2 is SVGIG (reference sequence). The CDR3 consists of 12 residues. Trimming removed 0 bases from V and 4 bases from J, with 7 bases in between. CDR3 loop: CAWSVGLYEQYF. CDR3 DNA sequence: TGTGCCTGGAGTGTTGGACTTTACGAGCAGTACTTC.

V usage is TRBV20-1 and J usage is TRBJ2-7, with 7 bases matching TRBD1. V lost 7 bases and J lost 2; bases outside the gene matches: 2. The CDR3 runs 11 residues. Looked up from germline, CDR1 is DFQATT and CDR2 is SNEGSKA (reference sequence). The CDR3 here is CSVQGAYEQYF. DNA of the CDR3: TGCAGTGTTCAGGGGGCCTACGAGCAGTACTTC.

Comment on this clone: The junction shows a germline mismatch at one end, possibly a read error. V usage is TRBV7-8 and J usage is TRBJ2-7; 7 nucleotides align to TRBD2. The V gene's germline CDR1 is SGHVS and CDR2 FQNEAQ. CDR3 size: 13 residues. CDR3 sequence: CASSLAAHYEQYF. The CDR3 bases are TGTGCCAGCAGCCTAGCGGCACACTACGAGCAGTACTTC.

The chain has TRBV28 and TRBJ2-7; perhaps TRBD1 as D (5 bases). Germline V gene sequence: CDR1 MDHEN, CDR2 SYDVKM. Trimming took 2 bases from V and 6 from J, leaving 14 bases between them. This CDR3 spans 14 amino acids. CDR3 sequence reads: CASSLRRELPEQYF. CDR3 nucleotides: TGTGCCAGCAGTTTACGCAGGGAACTCCCCGAGCAGTACTTC.

This rearrangement joins TRBV6-1 to TRBJ2-3, with a tentative D call TRBD2 (5 bases). The CDR3 runs to 13 residues. V lost 3 bases to trimming and J lost 8 bases, with 12 bases between them. In germline, CDR1 is MNHNS, CDR2 SASEGT. The CDR3 nucleotides read TGTGCCAGCAGTGAGCGGGCCCAGCCTACGCAGTATTTT. Translated, it gives CASSERAQPTQYF.

This clone was found once. The J gene is TRBJ1-2, the V gene TRBV3-1 (or the pseudogene TRBV3-2), with a tentative D call TRBD1 (6 bases). V was clipped by 3 bases and J by 5 bases, with 16 bases between them. This CDR3 is built from 15 residues. Germline-derived CDR1 and CDR2 are LGHDT and YNNKEL (reference sequence). CDR3 sequence: CASSQASRGGYGYTF. The DNA for the CDR3 is TGTGCCAGCAGCCAGGCTAGCAGGGGTGGGTATGGCTACACCTTC.

This clone was counted a single time. The V and J genes are TRBV5-1 and TRBJ2-3; D possibly corresponds to TRBD2 (7 bases). Trimming removed 2 bases at V and 2 bases at J, with 12 bases between. This CDR3 has 15 residues. Germline values: CDR1 SGHRS, CDR2 YFSETQ. The CDR3 coding sequence is TGCGCCAGCAGCTTATGGCGGGGGCTCACAGATACGCAGTATTTT. This gives the protein CASSLWRGLTDTQYF.

The rearrangement links TRBV7-2 to TRBJ1-4; a weak D match, TRBD1 (6 bases). From germline, CDR1 is SGHTA and CDR2 FQGNSA. The CDR3 length is 14 residues. V lost 3 bases and J 6 bases, leaving 11 bases between the germline ends. In DNA form, the CDR3 reads TGTGCCAGCAGCTTTGGGGGGGCGGATGAAAAACTGTTTTTT. Translating it yields CASSFGGADEKLFF.

The V call is TRBV15, the J call TRBJ2-5; D possibly corresponds to TRBD1 (5 bases). Trimming took off 5 bases at V and 2 bases at J, with 9 bases between the two ends. CDR3 length: 13 amino acids. Germline-derived CDR1 and CDR2 are LNHNV and YYDKDF (reference sequence). The CDR3 DNA is TGTGCCACCAGCCGTCGGACACAAGAGACCCAGTACTTC. Protein product: CATSRRTQETQYF.

V usage is TRBV6-5 and J usage is TRBJ1-3; the D gene is possibly TRBD1 (5 bases). From germline, CDR1 is MNHEY and CDR2 SVGAGI. The CDR3 spans 15 residues. V shed 4 bases and J shed 0 bases, with 10 bases lying between them. In DNA form, the CDR3 reads TGTGCCAGCAGTTTCTCGACAGACTCTGGAAACACCATATATTTT. Translating gives CASSFSTDSGNTIYF.

The chain uses TRBV10-3 and TRBJ2-6; 10 positions agree with TRBD2. This CDR3 is built from 17 residues. Per the germline V gene, CDR1 is ENHRY and CDR2 is SYGVKD. V was clipped by 5 bases and J by 2 bases; unmatched bases: 6. The CDR3 loop is CAISSGSGGPGANVLTF. The DNA for the CDR3 is TGTGCCATCAGTTCCGGTAGCGGGGGGCCTGGGGCCAACGTCCTGACTTTC.